The present TCR beta chain was sequenced within a study of T cell responses to AZD1222 COVID-19 vaccine. Broader study findings: Close to half of all spike-specific TCRs reportedly target regions of the variants that are unmutated. Mapped onto spike, vaccine-associated CD4 TCRs spanned it and were dominant at 160-218 and 743-854.

TCRdb's table, derived via immunoSEQ multiplex PCR, lists solely in-frame clones and lacks some. The sample contains 95,000 to 100,000 clones, approximately 86% of which appear only once. Germline values: CDR1 SNHLY, CDR2 FYNNEI. Trimming removed 5 bases from V and 2 bases from J; junction bases left unmatched: 14. This CDR3 spans 19 amino acids. A note on this clone: Its antigen is as yet unknown.

The TCR originated in an adult in good health. V usage is TRBV2 and J usage is TRBJ1-3, with 11 bases identical to TRBD1. This specimen was peripheral blood, taken on day 0 of AZD1222 vaccination. The CDR3 DNA reads TGTGCCAGCAGTAGTAGTCCTATGGGACAGGGGGAAGCTGGAAACACCATATATTTT. Its translation is CASSSSPMGQGEAGNTIYF. Full variable domain (missing parts from reference TRBV2 and TRBJ1-3): EPEVTQTPSHQVTQMGQEVILRCVPISNHLYFYWYRQILGQKVEFLVSFYNNEISEKSEIFDDQFSVERPDGSNFTLKIRSTKLEDSAMYFCASSSSPMGQGEAGNTIYFGEGSWLTVV.